Sequencing of this T cell receptor (beta chain) was carried out in a study of beta chain features in type 1 diabetes. The wider study: Examination of sorted cells across all samples involved approximately 100,000,000 cells.

Every single donor gave one heparinised blood draw, and these averaged roughly 0.11 L. This clone was observed a few times. Its antigen is not identified. Findings and caveats of the study: PCR might favor shorter templates, but any such skew would affect patients and controls equally. Sequencing the cDNA could make cells with high TCR expression show up more than they should. There was a moderate but significant shortening of TCRB CDR3s in all four CD4+ subsets of Type 1 diabetes patients.

TCRB transcripts that were expressed got sequenced, as all of the isolated RNA had been reverse transcribed. Clones were sequenced by immunoSEQ multiplex PCR, and TCRdb holds only the in-frame ones, with some missing. This table holds about 230,000 clones, around 16% found once. Sequenced material: naive CD4+ T cells from blood. The source is a man in his thirties or forties with type 1 diabetes.

The CDR3 DNA reads as TGCGCCAGCAGCCAAGATAAGGGGCTGAACACCGGGGAGCTGTTTTTT. Its translation: CASSQDKGLNTGELFF. The rearrangement joins TRBV4-1 to TRBJ2-2; D is possibly TRBD1 (5 bases). This CDR3 spans 16 amino acids. CDR1 and CDR2 from the germline V gene are MGHRA and YSYEKL. V gave up 0 bases and J gave up 1 base, with 9 bases separating them.